This T cell receptor (beta chain) was identified during a study of T cells in localized non-small cell lung cancer. Trimming left V 4 bases short and J 0 bases short, with 19 bases between. CDR1 and CDR2 (germline): SQVTM, ANQGSEA. The CDR3 runs to 17 residues. Libraries were prepared by immunoSEQ multiplex PCR; TCRdb keeps only in-frame clonotypes and omits some of them. Of 20,000 to 30,000 clones listed, about 88% are singletons. Whole-study results and caveats: Multi-region tumor sequencing was not done, so intratumor heterogeneity could not be excluded. Uninvolved adjacent lung showed peak T cell clonality, exceeding tumor. Longer overall survival was associated with a higher density of T cells in the blood. In adjacent lung appeared a median roughly 56 of the top 100 tumor clones.

As regards this clone: Its target is not known.

The sequences come from peripheral blood, collected before any cancer treatment. The sequence was collected from a female donor older than 55 with stage I lung adenocarcinoma. The chain joins TRBV29-1 to TRBJ2-1; D may correspond to TRBD1 or TRBD2 (5 bases each). CDR3 loop: CSVGGIGERGSYNEQFF. The CDR3 bases are TGCAGCGTTGGGGGGATCGGCGAGAGGGGCTCCTACAATGAGCAGTTCTTC.